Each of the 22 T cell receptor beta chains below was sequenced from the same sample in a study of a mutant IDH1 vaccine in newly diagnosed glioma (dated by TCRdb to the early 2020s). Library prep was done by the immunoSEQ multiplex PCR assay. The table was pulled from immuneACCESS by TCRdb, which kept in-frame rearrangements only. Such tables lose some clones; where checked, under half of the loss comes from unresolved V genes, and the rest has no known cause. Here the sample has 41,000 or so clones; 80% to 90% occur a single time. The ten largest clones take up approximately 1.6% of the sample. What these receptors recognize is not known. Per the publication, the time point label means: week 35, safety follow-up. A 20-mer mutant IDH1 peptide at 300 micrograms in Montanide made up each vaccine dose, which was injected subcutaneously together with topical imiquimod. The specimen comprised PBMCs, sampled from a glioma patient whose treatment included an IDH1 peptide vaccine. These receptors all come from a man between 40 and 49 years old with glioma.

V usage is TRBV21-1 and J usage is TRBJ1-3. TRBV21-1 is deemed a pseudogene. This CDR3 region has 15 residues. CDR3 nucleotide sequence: TGTGCCAGCAGCATATGGCCATCGCGGCAAGACACCATATATTTT. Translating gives CASSIWPSRQDTIYF.

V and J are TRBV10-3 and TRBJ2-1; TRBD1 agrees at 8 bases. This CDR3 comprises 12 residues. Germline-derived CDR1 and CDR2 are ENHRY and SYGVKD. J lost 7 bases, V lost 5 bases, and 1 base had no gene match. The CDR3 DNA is TGTGCCATCAGTCAGGGGGCAAATGAGCAGTTCTTC. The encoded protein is CAISQGANEQFF.

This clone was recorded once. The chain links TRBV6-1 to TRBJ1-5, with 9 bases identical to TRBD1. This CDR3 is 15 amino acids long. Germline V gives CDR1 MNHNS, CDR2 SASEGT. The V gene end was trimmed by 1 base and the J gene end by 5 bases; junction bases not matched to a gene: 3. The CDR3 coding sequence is TGTGCCAGCAGTGAAGAAGGGACAGGGTATCAGCCCCAGCATTTT. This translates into CASSEEGTGYQPQHF.

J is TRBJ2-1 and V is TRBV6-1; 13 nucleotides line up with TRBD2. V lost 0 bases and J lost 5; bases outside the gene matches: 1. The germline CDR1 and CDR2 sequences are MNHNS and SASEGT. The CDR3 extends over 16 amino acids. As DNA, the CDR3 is TGTGCCAGCAGTGAAGCACTAGCGGGGGGGAACAATGAGCAGTTCTTC. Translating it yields CASSEALAGGNNEQFF.

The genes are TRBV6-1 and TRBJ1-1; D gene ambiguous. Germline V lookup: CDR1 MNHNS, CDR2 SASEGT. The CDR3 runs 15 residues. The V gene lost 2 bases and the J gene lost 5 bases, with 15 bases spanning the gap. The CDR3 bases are TGTGCCAGCAGTGAACTAGCTTCATCGCGGACTGAAGCTTTCTTT. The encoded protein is CASSELASSRTEAFF.

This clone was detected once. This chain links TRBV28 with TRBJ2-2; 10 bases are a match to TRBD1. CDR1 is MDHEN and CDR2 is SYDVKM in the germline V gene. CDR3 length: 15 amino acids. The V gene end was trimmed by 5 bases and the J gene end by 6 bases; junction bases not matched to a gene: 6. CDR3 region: CASSIRTGGSGELFF. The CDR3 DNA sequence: TGTGCCAGCAGTATCCGGACAGGGGGGTCCGGGGAGCTGTTTTTT. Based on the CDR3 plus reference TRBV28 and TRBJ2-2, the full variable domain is DVKVTQSSRYLVKRTGEKVFLECVQDMDHENMFWYRQDPGLGLRLIYFSYDVKMKEKGDIPEGYSVSREKKERFSLILESASTNQTSMYLCASSIRTGGSGELFFGEGSRLTVL.

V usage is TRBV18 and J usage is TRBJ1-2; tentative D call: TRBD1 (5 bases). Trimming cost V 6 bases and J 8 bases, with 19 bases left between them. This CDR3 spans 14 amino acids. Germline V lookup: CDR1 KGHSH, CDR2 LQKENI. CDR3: CASSPDRSDGGYTF. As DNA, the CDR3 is TGTGCCAGCTCCCCCGACAGAAGCGATGGGGGCTACACCTTC.

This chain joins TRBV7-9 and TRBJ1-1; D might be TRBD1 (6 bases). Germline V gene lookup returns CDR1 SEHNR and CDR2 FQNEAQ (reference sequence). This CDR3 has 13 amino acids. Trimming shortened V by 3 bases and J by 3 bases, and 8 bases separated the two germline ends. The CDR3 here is CASSFKGDTEAFF. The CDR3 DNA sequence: TGTGCCAGCAGCTTTAAGGGGGACACTGAAGCTTTCTTT.

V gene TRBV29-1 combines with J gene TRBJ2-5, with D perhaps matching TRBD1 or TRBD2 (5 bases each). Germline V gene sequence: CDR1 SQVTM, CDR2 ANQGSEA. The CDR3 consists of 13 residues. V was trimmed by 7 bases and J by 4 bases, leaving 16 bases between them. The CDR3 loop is CSAPGPVAETQYF. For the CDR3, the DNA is TGCAGCGCTCCGGGACCGGTGGCAGAGACCCAGTACTTC.

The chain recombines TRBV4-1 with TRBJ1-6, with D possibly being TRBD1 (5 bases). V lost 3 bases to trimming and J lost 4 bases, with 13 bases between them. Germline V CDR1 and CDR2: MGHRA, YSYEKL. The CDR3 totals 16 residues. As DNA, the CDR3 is TGCGCCAGCAGCCACGACAGTGCCCCATATAATTCACCCCTCCACTTT. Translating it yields CASSHDSAPYNSPLHF.

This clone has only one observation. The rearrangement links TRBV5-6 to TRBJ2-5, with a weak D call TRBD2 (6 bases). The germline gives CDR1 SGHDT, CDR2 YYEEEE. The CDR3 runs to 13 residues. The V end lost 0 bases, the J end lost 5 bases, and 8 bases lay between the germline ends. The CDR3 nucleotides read TGTGCCAGCAGCTTGGTAGGGAGGGAGACCCAGTACTTC. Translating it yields CASSLVGRETQYF.

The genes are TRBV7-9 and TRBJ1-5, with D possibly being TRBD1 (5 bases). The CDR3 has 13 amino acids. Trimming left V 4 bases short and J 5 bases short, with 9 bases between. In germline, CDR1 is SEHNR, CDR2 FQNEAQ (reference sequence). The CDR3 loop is CASSWDWDQPQHF. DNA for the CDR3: TGTGCCAGCAGCTGGGACTGGGATCAGCCCCAGCATTTT.

CDR3 DNA sequence: TGTGCCAGCAGCTGGCTAACGGCGGGAGTAGAGACCCAGTACTTC. This gives the protein CASSWLTAGVETQYF. This chain uses TRBV5-6 with TRBJ2-5, with 7 bases identical to TRBD2. Trimming at V came to 3 bases and at J to 4 bases, leaving 9 bases not matched to a gene. Germline V gene data show CDR1 as SGHDT and CDR2 as YYEEEE. This CDR3 is built from 15 residues.

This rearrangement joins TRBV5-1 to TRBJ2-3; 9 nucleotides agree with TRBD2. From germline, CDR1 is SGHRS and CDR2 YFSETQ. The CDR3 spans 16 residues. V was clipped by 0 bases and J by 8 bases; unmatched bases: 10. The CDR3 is CASSLGGRAAIATQYF. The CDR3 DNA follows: TGCGCCAGCAGCTTGGGCGGGAGGGCCGCGATTGCTACGCAGTATTTT. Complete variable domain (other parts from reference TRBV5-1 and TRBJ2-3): KAGVTQTPRYLIKTRGQQVTLSCSPISGHRSVSWYQQTPGQGLQFLFEYFSETQRNKGNFPGRFSGRQFSNSRSEMNVSTLELGDSALYLCASSLGGRAAIATQYFGPGTRLTVL.

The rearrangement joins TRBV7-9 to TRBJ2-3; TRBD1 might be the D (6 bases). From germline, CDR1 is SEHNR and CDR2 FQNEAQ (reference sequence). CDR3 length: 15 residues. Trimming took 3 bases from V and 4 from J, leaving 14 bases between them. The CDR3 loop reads CASSFVQGVPDTQYF. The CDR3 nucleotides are TGTGCCAGCAGCTTTGTACAGGGAGTACCAGATACGCAGTATTTT. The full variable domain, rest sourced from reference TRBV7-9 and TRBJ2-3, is DTGVSQNPRHKITKRGQNVTFRCDPISEHNRLYWYRQTLGQGPEFLTYFQNEAQLEKSRLLSDRFSAERPKGSFSTLEIQRTEQGDSAMYLCASSFVQGVPDTQYFGPGTRLTVL.

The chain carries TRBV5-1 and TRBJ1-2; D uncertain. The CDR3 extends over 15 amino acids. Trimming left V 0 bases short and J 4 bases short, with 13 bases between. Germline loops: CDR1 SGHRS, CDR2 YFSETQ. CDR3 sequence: CASSLDPVAVYGYTF. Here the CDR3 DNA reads TGCGCCAGCAGCTTGGATCCGGTGGCAGTCTATGGCTACACCTTC.

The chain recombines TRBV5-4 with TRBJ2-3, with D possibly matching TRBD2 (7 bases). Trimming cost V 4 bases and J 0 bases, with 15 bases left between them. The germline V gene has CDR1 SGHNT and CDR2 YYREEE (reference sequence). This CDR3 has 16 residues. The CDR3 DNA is TGTGCCAGCAGCCGCGGGGGCCCCTTTAGCACAGATACGCAGTATTTT. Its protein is CASSRGGPFSTDTQYF.

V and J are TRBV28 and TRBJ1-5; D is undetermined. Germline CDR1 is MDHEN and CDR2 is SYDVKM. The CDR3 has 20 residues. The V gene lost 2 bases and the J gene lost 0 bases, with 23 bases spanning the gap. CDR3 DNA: TGTGCCAGCAGTTTACATGGGTATGGCAGAGTCGATTATAGCAATCAGCCCCAGCATTTT. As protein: CASSLHGYGRVDYSNQPQHF.

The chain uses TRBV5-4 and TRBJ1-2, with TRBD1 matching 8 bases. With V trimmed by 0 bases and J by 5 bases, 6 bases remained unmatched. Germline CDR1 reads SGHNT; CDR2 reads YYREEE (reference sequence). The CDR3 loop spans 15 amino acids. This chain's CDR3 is CASSLDLGQGYGYTF. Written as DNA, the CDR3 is TGTGCCAGCAGCTTGGACTTAGGACAGGGTTATGGCTACACCTTC.

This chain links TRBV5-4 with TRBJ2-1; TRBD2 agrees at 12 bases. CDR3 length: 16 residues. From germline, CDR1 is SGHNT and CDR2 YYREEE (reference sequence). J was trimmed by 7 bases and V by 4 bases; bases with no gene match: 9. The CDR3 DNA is TGTGCCAGCAGCGCAAAGACTAGCGGGAGTGGTAATGAGCAGTTCTTC. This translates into CASSAKTSGSGNEQFF. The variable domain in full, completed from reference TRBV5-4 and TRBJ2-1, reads ETGVTQSPTHLIKTRGQQVTLRCSSQSGHNTVSWYQQALGQGPQFIFQYYREEENGRGNFPPRFSGLQFPNYSSELNVNALELDDSALYLCASSAKTSGSGNEQFFGPGTRLTVL.

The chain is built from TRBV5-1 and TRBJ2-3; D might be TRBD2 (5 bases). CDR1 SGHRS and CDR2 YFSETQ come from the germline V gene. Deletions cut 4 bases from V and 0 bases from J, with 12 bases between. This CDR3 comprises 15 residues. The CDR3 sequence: CASSLGISSTDTQYF. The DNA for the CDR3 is TGCGCCAGCAGCCTCGGGATCTCTAGCACAGATACGCAGTATTTT.

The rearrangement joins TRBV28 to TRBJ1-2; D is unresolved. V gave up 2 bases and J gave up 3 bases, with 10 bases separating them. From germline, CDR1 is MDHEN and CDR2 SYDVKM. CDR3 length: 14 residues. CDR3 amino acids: CASSLVQDHYGYTF. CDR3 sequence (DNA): TGTGCCAGCAGTTTAGTGCAGGACCACTATGGCTACACCTTC.